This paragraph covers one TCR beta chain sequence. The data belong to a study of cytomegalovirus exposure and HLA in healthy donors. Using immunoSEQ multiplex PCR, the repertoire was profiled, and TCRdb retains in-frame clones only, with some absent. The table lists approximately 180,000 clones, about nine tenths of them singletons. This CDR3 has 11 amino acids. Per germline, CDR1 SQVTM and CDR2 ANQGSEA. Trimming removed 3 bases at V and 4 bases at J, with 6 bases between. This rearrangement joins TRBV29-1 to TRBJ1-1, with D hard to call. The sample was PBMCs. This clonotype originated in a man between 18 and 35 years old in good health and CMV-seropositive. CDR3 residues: CSVDGVTEAFF. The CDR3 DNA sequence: TGCAGCGTTGATGGAGTCACTGAAGCTTTCTTT. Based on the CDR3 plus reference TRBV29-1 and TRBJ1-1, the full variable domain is SAVISQKPSRDICQRGTSLTIQCQVDSQVTMMFWYRQQPGQSLTLIATANQGSEATYESGFVIDKFPISRPNLTFSTLTVSNMSPEDSSIYLCSVDGVTEAFFGQGTRLTVV.